This TCR beta chain was captured by sequencing in a study of neoadjuvant anti-PD-1 for oral cavity cancer. On the study more broadly: Patients mostly received three to four biweekly nivolumab doses at 3 mg/kg before surgery.

The time point denotes: after neoadjuvant nivolumab, at surgical resection. The CDR3 totals 15 residues. Germline V gene lookup returns CDR1 MDHEN and CDR2 SYDVKM. Trimming stripped 4 bases from V and 8 bases from J, with 17 bases between. The method was immunoSEQ multiplex PCR; TCRdb's version includes in-frame clones alone and lacks a portion of them. The sample lists about 68,000 clones, roughly 81% seen once, with 3% to 4% in the top ten. The input for sequencing was PBMCs, taken after nivolumab (anti-PD-1) treatment. The J gene is TRBJ1-4, the V gene TRBV28; the D is unclear. The receptor's source is a person between 35 and 79 years old with oral cavity squamous cell carcinoma. The CDR3 protein is CASSSRTNSNEKLFF. DNA for the CDR3: TGTGCCAGCAGTTCAAGGACCAATTCCAACGAAAAACTGTTTTTT.